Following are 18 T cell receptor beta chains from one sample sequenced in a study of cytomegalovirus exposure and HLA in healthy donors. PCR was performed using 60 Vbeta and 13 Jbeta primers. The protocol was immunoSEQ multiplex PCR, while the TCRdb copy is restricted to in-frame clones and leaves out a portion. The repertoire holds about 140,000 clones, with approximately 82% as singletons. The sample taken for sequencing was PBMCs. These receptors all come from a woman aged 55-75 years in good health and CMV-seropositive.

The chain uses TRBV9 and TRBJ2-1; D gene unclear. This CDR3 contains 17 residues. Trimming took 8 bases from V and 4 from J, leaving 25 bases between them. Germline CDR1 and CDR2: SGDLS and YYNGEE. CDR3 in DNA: TGTGCCAGTCAGCTCCCGGGTCGGTATCCGGCATACAATGAGCAGTTCTTC. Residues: CASQLPGRYPAYNEQFF. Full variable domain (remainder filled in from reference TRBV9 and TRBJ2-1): DSGVTQTPKHLITATGQRVTLRCSPRSGDLSVYWYQQSLDQGLQFLIQYYNGEERAKGNILERFSAQQFPDLHSELNLSSLELGDSALYFCASQLPGRYPAYNEQFFGPGTRLTVL.

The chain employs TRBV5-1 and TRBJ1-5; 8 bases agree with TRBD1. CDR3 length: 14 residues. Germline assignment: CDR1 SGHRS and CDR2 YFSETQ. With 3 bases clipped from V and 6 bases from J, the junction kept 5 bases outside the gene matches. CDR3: CASSSTGDGQPQHF. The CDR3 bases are TGCGCCAGCAGCTCGACAGGGGACGGTCAGCCCCAGCATTTT.

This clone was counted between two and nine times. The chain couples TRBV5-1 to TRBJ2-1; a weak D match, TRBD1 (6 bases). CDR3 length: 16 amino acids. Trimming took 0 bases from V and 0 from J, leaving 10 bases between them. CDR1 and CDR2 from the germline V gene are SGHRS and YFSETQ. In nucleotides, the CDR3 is TGCGCCAGCAGCTTGGGACAGGCGAGCTCCTACAATGAGCAGTTCTTC. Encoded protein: CASSLGQASSYNEQFF.

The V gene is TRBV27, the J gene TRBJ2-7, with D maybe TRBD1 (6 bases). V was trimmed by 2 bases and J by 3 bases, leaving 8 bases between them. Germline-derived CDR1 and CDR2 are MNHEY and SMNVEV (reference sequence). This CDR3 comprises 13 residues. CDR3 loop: CASSLGQYYEQYF. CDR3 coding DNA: TGTGCCAGCAGTTTAGGACAGTACTACGAGCAGTACTTC.

CDR3 protein: CASSYIGGTYEQYF. The CDR3 DNA reads as TGTGCCAGCAGCTACATAGGGGGAACCTACGAGCAGTACTTC. The rearrangement uses TRBV7-9 and TRBJ2-7, with D maybe TRBD1 (6 bases). CDR1 and CDR2 (germline): SEHNR, FQNEAQ (reference sequence). Trimming stripped 4 bases from V and 2 bases from J, with 12 bases between. The CDR3 has 14 residues.

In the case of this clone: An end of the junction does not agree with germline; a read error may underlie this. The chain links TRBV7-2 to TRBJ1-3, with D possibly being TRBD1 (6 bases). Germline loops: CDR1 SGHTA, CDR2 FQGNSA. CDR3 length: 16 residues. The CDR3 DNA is TGTGCCAGCAGCCCGGACAGTCGAAGCTCTAGAAACACCATATATTTT. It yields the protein CASSPDSRSSRNTIYF.

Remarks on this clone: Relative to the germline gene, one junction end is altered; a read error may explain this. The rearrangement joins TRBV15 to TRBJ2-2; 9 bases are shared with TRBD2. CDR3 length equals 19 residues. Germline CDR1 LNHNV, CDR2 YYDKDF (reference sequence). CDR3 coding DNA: TGTGCCACCAACAGAGATTGGGCGGGAGGGCCAGGTAACACCGGGGAGCTGTTTTTT. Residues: CATNRDWAGGPGNTGELFF.

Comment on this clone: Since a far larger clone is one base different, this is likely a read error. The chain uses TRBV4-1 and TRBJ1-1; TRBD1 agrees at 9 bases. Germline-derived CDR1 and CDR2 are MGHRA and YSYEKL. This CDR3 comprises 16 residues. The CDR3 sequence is CASSQVSNRGHTEPFF. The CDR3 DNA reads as TGCGCCAGCAGCCAAGTAAGCAACAGGGGGCACACTGAACCTTTCTTT.

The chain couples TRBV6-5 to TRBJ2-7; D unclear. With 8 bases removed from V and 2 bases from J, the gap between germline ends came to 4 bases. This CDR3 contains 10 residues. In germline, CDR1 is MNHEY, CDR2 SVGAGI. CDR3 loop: CASGTYEQYF. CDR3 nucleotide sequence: TGTGCCAGCGGCACCTACGAGCAGTACTTC.

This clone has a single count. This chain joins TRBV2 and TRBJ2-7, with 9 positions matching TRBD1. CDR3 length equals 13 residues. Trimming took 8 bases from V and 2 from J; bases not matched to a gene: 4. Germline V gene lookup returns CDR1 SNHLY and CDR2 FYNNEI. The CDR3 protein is CASRGQGTYEQYF. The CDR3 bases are TGTGCCAGCCGAGGACAGGGGACCTACGAGCAGTACTTC.

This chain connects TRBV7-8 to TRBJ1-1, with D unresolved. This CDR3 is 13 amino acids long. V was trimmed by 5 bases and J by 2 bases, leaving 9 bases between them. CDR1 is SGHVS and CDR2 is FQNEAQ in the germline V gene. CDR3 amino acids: CASSILTNTEAFF. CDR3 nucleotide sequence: TGTGCCAGCAGCATACTTACTAACACTGAAGCTTTCTTT.

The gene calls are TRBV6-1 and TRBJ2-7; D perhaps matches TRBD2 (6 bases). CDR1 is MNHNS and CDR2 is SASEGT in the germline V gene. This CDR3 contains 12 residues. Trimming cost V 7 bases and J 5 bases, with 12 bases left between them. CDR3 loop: CASTKGGDEQYF. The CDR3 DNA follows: TGTGCCAGCACAAAAGGCGGGGACGAGCAGTACTTC.

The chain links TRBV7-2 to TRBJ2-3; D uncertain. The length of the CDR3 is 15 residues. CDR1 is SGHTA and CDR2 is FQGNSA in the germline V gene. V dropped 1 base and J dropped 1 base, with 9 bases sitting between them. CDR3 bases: TGTGCCAGCAGCTTAGTGACTCTGGGCACAGATACGCAGTATTTT. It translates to CASSLVTLGTDTQYF.

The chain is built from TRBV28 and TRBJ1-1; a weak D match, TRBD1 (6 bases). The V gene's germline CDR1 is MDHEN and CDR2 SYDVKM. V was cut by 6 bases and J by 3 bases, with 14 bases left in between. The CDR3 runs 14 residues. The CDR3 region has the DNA TGTGCCAGCAGAGTCTCAGGGGCGTACACTGAAGCTTTCTTT. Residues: CASRVSGAYTEAFF.

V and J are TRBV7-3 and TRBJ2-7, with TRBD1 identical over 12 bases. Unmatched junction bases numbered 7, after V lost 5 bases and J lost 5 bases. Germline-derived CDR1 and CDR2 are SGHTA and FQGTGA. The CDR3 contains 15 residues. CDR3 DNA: TGTGCCAGCAGCCCTATGGGACAGGGGGCTGACGAGCAGTACTTC. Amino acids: CASSPMGQGADEQYF.

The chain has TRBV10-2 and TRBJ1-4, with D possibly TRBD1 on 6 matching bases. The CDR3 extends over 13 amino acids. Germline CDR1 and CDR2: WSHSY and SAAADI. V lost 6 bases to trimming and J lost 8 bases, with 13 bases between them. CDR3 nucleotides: TGCGCCAGCAGCAGGGGAGGGACCGAAAAACTGTTTTTT. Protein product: CASSRGGTEKLFF.

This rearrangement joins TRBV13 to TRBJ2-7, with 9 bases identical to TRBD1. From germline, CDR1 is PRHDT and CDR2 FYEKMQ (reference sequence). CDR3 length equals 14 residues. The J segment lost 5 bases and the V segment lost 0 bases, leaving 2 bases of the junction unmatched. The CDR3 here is CASSLGDRGDEQYF. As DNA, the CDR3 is TGTGCCAGCAGCTTAGGAGACAGGGGGGACGAGCAGTACTTC.

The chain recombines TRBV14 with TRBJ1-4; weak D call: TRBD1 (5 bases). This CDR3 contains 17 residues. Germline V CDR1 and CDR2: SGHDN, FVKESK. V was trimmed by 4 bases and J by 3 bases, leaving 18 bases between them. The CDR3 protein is CASSRSPGRLANEKLFF. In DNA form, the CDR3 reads TGTGCCAGCAGCCGTAGTCCAGGGAGGCTTGCTAATGAAAAACTGTTTTTT.